The 13 T cell receptor beta chains given below trace back to one sample, sequenced in a study of breast tumors, draining lymph nodes, adjacent tissues. Axillary draining lymph nodes of breast cancer patients supplied the node samples. TCRdb reanalysed the multiplex PCR reads using MiXCR and keeps one entry per CDR3 protein. The table lists about 230,000 distinct CDR3 sequences, approximately 31% of them singletons. The sequenced material came from axillary lymph node tissue. Receptors originate from a female donor with breast cancer. Some clones in this sample may be carry-over from other donors' samples.

This clonotype was seen at least ten times. This sequence joins TRBV7-9 and TRBJ2-6; TRBD1 matches at 9 bases. The ends lost 5 bases at V and 0 bases at J; junction bases unmatched: 8. This CDR3 is 18 amino acids long. Looked up from germline, CDR1 is SEHNR and CDR2 is FQNEAQ (reference sequence). CDR3 sequence reads: CASSPRGTGSSGANVLTF. The DNA for the CDR3 is TGTGCCAGCAGCCCTCGAGGGACAGGGAGCTCTGGGGCCAACGTCCTGACTTTC.

This clonotype was counted many times. V usage is TRBV10-3 and J usage is TRBJ2-5, with TRBD1 matching over 7 bases. V was clipped by 11 bases and J by 1 base; unmatched bases: 10. Germline loops: CDR1 ENHRY, CDR2 SYGVKD. This CDR3 is built from 14 residues. The CDR3 region has the DNA TGTGCCGTCCGCAGGGACAGTAGCCAAGAGACCCAGTACTTC. It yields the protein CAVRRDSSQETQYF.

The V call is TRBV2, the J call TRBJ1-5, with 7 positions matching TRBD1. The J segment lost 5 bases and the V segment lost 6 bases, leaving 10 bases of the junction unmatched. Per the germline V gene, CDR1 is SNHLY and CDR2 is FYNNEI. The CDR3 is made up of 15 amino acids. CDR3 sequence (DNA): TGTGCCAGCAGCTCCAGGGTAACAGGGGATCAGCCCCAGCATTTT. Amino acids: CASSSRVTGDQPQHF.

This clonotype was detected many times. The rearrangement links TRBV10-1 to TRBJ1-2; no firm D call. Germline-derived CDR1 and CDR2 are WNHNN and SYGVQD (reference sequence). V was cut by 5 bases and J by 8 bases, with 18 bases left in between. This CDR3 is 14 amino acids long. Here the CDR3 DNA reads TGCGCCAGCAGTAAATTAGGTGGGAGCGCGGGCTACACCTTC. Protein product: CASSKLGGSAGYTF.

This clonotype has at least ten counts. The V and J genes are TRBV11-3 and TRBJ2-7; TRBD1 might be the D (5 bases). Trimming cost V 7 bases and J 6 bases, with 16 bases left between them. Germline-derived CDR1 and CDR2 are SGHNT and YENEEA. The CDR3 totals 13 residues. The CDR3 is CASTPRQSFEQYF. In DNA, the CDR3 is TGTGCCAGCACCCCCCGACAGTCGTTCGAGCAGTACTTC.

The rearrangement uses TRBV19 and TRBJ1-5; 7 bases fit TRBD1. Germline V gene data show CDR1 as LNHDA and CDR2 as SQIVND (reference sequence). Trimming took 1 base from V and 9 from J; bases not matched to a gene: 12. CDR3 length: 16 residues. The CDR3 loop is CASSIGDRLAGGPQHF. CDR3 nucleotide sequence: TGTGCCAGTAGTATAGGGGACAGACTAGCGGGAGGGCCCCAGCATTTT.

This clonotype was counted ten times or more. This chain uses TRBV5-8 with TRBJ1-6; D not certain. Germline CDR1 SGHTS, CDR2 YDEGEE. V lost 4 bases and J 6 bases, leaving 14 bases between the germline ends. The CDR3 loop spans 15 amino acids. This CDR3 reads CASSLWEPINSPLHF. CDR3 nucleotide sequence: TGTGCCAGCAGCCTTTGGGAGCCCATTAATTCACCCCTCCACTTT. The full variable domain, its missing parts supplied by reference TRBV5-8 and TRBJ1-6, is EAGVTQSPTHLIKTRGQQATLRCSPISGHTSVYWYQQALGLGLQFLLWYDEGEERNRGNFPPRFSGRQFPNYSSELNVNALELEDSALYLCASSLWEPINSPLHFGNGTRLTVT.

This clonotype showed up many times. The chain employs TRBV18 and TRBJ2-7; the D gene is possibly TRBD1 (6 bases). Germline assignment: CDR1 KGHSH and CDR2 LQKENI. V dropped 5 bases and J dropped 4 bases, with 12 bases sitting between them. The CDR3 contains 13 residues. The CDR3 DNA is TGTGCCAGCTCAAGGGGGTTCCCTTACGAGCAGTACTTC. It encodes CASSRGFPYEQYF.

This clonotype was detected ten times or more. This chain joins TRBV4-1 and TRBJ2-3; TRBD1 might be the D (8 bases). Germline CDR1 MGHRA, CDR2 YSYEKL. CDR3 length: 18 amino acids. V lost 4 bases to trimming and J lost 5 bases, with 25 bases between them. This CDR3 reads CASSLGGDRPYLGDTQYF. The CDR3 nucleotides read TGCGCCAGCAGCCTTGGGGGGGACAGGCCTTACCTCGGAGATACGCAGTATTTT.

This clonotype was counted between two and nine times. This may be a read error, as it is one base from a much larger clone. The chain is built from TRBV11-3 and TRBJ1-6, with TRBD1 matching over 10 bases. Germline V CDR1 and CDR2: SGHNT, YENEEA. This CDR3 is 15 amino acids long. The junction had 6 bases not matched to a gene; V was cut back by 5 bases and J by 8 bases. CDR3 protein: CASSPGTGAHSPLHF. In nucleotides, the CDR3 is TGTGCCAGCAGCCCCGGGACAGGGGCCCATTCACCCCTCCACTTT.

The chain combines TRBV4-3 with TRBJ2-3, with D unresolved. Trimming removed 3 bases from V and 3 bases from J, with 7 bases in between. Germline CDR1 LGHNA, CDR2 YSLEER. The CDR3 totals 13 residues. DNA of the CDR3: TGCGCCAGCAGCCACAACGGGACAGATACGCAGTATTTT. It yields the protein CASSHNGTDTQYF.

This clonotype was detected many times. The chain combines TRBV7-2 with TRBJ2-7; 7 positions agree with TRBD1. The CDR3 length is 14 residues. Unmatched junction bases numbered 3, after V lost 2 bases and J lost 2 bases. The germline V gene encodes CDR1 SGHTA and CDR2 FQGNSA. The CDR3 region is CASSLRTGTYEQYF. The CDR3 bases are TGTGCCAGCAGCTTAAGGACAGGAACCTACGAGCAGTACTTC.

Remarks on this clonotype: A much larger clone sits a single nucleotide away, making a read error possible. The chain carries TRBV7-9 and TRBJ1-2; 7 bases are shared with TRBD1. CDR3 length: 15 amino acids. CDR1 is SEHNR and CDR2 is FQNEAQ in the germline V gene (reference sequence). The CDR3 loop is CASSRRTGGNYGYPF. The CDR3 region has the DNA TGTGCCAGCAGCAGGCGGACAGGAGGAAACTATGGCTACCCCTTC.